This T cell receptor (beta chain) derives from a study of blood T cell repertoires in COVID-19. Whole-study context: COVID-19 samples from acute and convalescent phases originated in the United States, Italy and Spain. T cells, B-cell-depleted T cells, or PBMCs provided the cDNA or gDNA that served as material.

Original methodology: Amplification from reference gene primers served as the basis for estimated nucleated cell counts. Libraries were prepared by immunoSEQ multiplex PCR; TCRdb keeps only in-frame clonotypes and omits some of them. Clone size and the V and J calls come from that table; the DNA yielded D and trimming. This table holds a few hundred thousand clones, roughly nine tenths found once. Clinical history reported by participants formed the basis on which cohorts were assigned. What was sequenced was PBMCs or T cells enriched from blood (not recorded which). The sequence derives from a woman in her thirties who had recovered from COVID-19.

The CDR3 nucleotides read TGTGCCAGCAGCTTAGGCACGGGAGGGGAGACTGGAAACACCATATATTTT. The encoded protein is CASSLGTGGETGNTIYF. The chain links TRBV11-3 to TRBJ1-3, with TRBD1 as a possible D gene (5 bases). With 1 base removed from V and 2 bases from J, the gap between germline ends came to 15 bases. Germline CDR1 SGHNT, CDR2 YENEEA. The CDR3 length is 17 residues.